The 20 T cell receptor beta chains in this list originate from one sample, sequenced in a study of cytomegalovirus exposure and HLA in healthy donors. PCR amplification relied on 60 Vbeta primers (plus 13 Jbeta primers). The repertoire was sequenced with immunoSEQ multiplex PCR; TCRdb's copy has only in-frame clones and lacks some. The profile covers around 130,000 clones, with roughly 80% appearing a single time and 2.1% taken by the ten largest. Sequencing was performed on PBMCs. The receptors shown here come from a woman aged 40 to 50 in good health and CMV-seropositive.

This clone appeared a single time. CDR3 region: CAWNRDRSSYEQYF. The CDR3 DNA sequence: TGTGCCTGGAACCGGGACAGGAGCTCCTACGAGCAGTACTTC. This rearrangement joins TRBV30 to TRBJ2-7; TRBD1 aligns across 8 bases. The CDR3 is 14 amino acids. The V and J ends lost 4 bases and 0 bases, in that order; junction bases with no gene match: 5. The germline V gene encodes CDR1 GTSNPN and CDR2 SVGIG (reference sequence).

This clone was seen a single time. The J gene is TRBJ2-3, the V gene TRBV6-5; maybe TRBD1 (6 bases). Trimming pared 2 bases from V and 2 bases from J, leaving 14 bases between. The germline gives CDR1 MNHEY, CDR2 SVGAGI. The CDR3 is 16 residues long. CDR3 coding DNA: TGTGCCAGCAGTTACCCGCCGGACAGTTCCACAGATACGCAGTATTTT. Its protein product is CASSYPPDSSTDTQYF.

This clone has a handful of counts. This CDR3 is CASSLELGLAGGRNEQFF. As DNA, the CDR3 is TGCGCCAGCAGCTTGGAATTGGGACTAGCGGGAGGGCGCAATGAGCAGTTCTTC. V usage is TRBV5-1 and J usage is TRBJ2-1; 16 bases align to TRBD2. The CDR3 is 18 residues long. V was pared by 0 bases and J by 6 bases, with 6 bases of the junction left unmatched. CDR1 SGHRS and CDR2 YFSETQ come from the germline V gene. The full variable domain, completed using reference TRBV5-1 and TRBJ2-1, is KAGVTQTPRYLIKTRGQQVTLSCSPISGHRSVSWYQQTPGQGLQFLFEYFSETQRNKGNFPGRFSGRQFSNSRSEMNVSTLELGDSALYLCASSLELGLAGGRNEQFFGPGTRLTVL.

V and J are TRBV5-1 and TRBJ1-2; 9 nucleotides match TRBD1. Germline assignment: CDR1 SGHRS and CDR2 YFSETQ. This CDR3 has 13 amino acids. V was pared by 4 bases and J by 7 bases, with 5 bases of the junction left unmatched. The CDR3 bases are TGCGCCAGCAGCCTACAGGGGGCAACTGGCTACACCTTC. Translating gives CASSLQGATGYTF.

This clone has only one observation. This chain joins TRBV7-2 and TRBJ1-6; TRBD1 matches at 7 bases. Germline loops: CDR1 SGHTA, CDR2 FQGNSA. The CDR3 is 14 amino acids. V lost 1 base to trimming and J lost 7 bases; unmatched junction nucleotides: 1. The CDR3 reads CASSLDRGNSPLHF. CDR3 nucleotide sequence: TGTGCCAGCAGCTTAGACAGGGGAAATTCACCCCTCCACTTT.

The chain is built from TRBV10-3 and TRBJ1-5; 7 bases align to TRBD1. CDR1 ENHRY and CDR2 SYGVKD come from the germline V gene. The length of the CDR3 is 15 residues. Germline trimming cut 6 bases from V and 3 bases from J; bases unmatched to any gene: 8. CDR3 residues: CAISSGTETNQPQHF. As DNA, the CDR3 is TGTGCCATCAGCTCCGGGACAGAGACCAATCAGCCCCAGCATTTT.

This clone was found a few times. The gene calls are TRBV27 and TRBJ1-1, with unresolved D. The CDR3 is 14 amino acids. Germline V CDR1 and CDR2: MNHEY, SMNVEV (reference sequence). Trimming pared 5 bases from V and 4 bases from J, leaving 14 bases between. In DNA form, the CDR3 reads TGTGCCAGCAGTCTCGACTTCTTAGGCACTGAAGCTTTCTTT. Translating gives CASSLDFLGTEAFF.

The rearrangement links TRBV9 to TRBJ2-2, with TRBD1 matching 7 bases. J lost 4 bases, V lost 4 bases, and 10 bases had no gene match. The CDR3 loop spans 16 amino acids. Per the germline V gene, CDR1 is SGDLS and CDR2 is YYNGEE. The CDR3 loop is CASSRTWDSSTGELFF. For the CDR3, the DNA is TGTGCCAGCAGCAGAACCTGGGACAGTTCCACCGGGGAGCTGTTTTTT. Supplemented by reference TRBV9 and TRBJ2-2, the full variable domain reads DSGVTQTPKHLITATGQRVTLRCSPRSGDLSVYWYQQSLDQGLQFLIQYYNGEERAKGNILERFSAQQFPDLHSELNLSSLELGDSALYFCASSRTWDSSTGELFFGEGSRLTVL.

The CDR3 DNA reads as TGTGCCAGCAGCTTGGGGCTGGGAGGGATCACTGAAGCTTTCTTT. It translates to CASSLGLGGITEAFF. The chain couples TRBV7-8 to TRBJ1-1, with D perhaps matching TRBD1 (5 bases). The CDR3 covers 15 residues. V shed 3 bases and J shed 4 bases, with 15 bases lying between them. Germline loops: CDR1 SGHVS, CDR2 FQNEAQ.

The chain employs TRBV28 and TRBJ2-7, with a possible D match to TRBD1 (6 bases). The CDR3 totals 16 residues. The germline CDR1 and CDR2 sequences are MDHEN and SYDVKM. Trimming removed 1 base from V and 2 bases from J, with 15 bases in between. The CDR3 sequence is CASSLLGRGAAYEQYF. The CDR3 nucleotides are TGTGCCAGCAGTTTATTGGGCAGGGGCGCAGCCTACGAGCAGTACTTC.

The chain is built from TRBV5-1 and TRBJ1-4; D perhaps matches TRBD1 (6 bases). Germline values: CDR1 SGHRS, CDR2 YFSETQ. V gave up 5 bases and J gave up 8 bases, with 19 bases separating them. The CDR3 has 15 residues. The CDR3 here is CASSLLPAGVEKLFF. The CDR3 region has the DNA TGCGCCAGCAGTTTACTACCCGCAGGGGTAGAAAAACTGTTTTTT.

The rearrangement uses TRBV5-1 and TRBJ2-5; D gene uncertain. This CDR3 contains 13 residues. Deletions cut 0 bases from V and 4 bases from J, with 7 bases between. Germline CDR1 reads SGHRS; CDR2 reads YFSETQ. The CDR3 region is CASSLDFLETQYF. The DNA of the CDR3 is TGCGCCAGCAGCTTGGACTTCTTAGAGACCCAGTACTTC.

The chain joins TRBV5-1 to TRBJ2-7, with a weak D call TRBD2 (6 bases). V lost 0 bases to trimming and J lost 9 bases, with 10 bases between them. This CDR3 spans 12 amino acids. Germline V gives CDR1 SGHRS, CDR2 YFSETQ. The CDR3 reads CASSLGGDGQYF. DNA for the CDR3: TGCGCCAGCAGCTTGGGGGGGGACGGGCAGTACTTC. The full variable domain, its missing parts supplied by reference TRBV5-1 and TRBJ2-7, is KAGVTQTPRYLIKTRGQQVTLSCSPISGHRSVSWYQQTPGQGLQFLFEYFSETQRNKGNFPGRFSGRQFSNSRSEMNVSTLELGDSALYLCASSLGGDGQYFGPGTRLTVT.

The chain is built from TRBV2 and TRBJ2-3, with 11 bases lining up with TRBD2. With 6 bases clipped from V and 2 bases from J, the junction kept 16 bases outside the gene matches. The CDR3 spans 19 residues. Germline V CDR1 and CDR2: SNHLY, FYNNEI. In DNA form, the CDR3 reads TGTGCCAGCAGACCAGGGGGGGCCCTAGCGGGGGGCCACACAGATACGCAGTATTTT. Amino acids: CASRPGGALAGGHTDTQYF.

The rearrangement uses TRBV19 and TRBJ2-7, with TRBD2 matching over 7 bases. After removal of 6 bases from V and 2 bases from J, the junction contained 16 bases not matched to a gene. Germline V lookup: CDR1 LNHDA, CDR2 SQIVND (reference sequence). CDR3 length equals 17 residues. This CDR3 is CASSSSTGTISPYEQYF. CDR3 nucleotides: TGTGCCAGTAGCAGCTCGACCGGGACTATAAGCCCCTACGAGCAGTACTTC.

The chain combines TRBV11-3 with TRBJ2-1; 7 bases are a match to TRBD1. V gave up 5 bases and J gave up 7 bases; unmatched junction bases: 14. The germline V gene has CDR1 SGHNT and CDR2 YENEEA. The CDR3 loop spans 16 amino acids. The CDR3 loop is CASSAADREGLNEQFF. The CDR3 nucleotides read TGTGCCAGCAGCGCTGCAGACAGGGAAGGTTTGAATGAGCAGTTCTTC.

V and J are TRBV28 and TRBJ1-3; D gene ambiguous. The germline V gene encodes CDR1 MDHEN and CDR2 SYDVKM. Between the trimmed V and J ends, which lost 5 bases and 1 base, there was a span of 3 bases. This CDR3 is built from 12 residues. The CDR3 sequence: CASSVSGNTIYF. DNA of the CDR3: TGTGCCAGCAGTGTATCTGGAAACACCATATATTTT.

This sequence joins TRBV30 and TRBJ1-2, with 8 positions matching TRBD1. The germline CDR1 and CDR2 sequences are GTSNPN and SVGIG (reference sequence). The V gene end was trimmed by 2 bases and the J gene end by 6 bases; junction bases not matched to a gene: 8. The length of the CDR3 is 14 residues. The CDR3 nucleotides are TGTGCCTGGAGTCCTGACAGGGGAAGAAATGGCTACACCTTC. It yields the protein CAWSPDRGRNGYTF.

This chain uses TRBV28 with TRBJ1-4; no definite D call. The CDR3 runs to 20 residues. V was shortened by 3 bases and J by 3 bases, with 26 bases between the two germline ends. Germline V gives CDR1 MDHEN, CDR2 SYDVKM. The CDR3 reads CASSLRLEPGFAKANEKLFF. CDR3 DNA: TGTGCCAGCAGTTTGCGACTAGAACCGGGTTTCGCAAAGGCTAATGAAAAACTGTTTTTT.

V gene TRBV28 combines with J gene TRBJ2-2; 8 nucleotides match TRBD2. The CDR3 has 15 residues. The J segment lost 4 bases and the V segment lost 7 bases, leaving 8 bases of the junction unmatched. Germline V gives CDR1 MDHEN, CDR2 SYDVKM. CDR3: CASTPGGVGTGELFF. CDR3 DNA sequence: TGTGCCAGCACCCCGGGGGGGGTCGGCACCGGGGAGCTGTTTTTT.